Listed below are T cell receptor beta chains from one sample, sequenced in a study of cytotoxic CD8 clonotypes in ibrutinib-treated CLL. Using immunoSEQ multiplex PCR, the repertoire was profiled, and TCRdb retains in-frame clones only, with some absent. The sample has around 330,000 clones; about 61% are singletons. The sequenced sample was PBMCs, obtained after 36 months of ibrutinib treatment. The receptor source for this set is a human donor with chronic lymphocytic leukemia. Both conserved end residues are part of each CDR3. A D gene is named only where the DNA matches it firmly. Not every row has a clone size; where given, it reads once, few, many or a size class.

j_gene | d_gene | abundance | v_gene | CDR3aa | CDR3nt
TRBJ2-3 | . | few | TRBV9 | CASSVRTSTDTQYF | TGTGCCAGCAGCGTAAGAACAAGCACAGATACGCAGTATTTT
TRBJ2-7 | TRBD1 | . | TRBV2 | CARKEGQGIYEQYF | TGTGCCAGAAAGGAGGGACAGGGGATTTACGAGCAGTACTTC
TRBJ2-3 | . | . | TRBV7-6 | CASSLRPGRMGTDTQYF | TGTGCCAGCAGCTTAAGGCCAGGGAGGATGGGCACAGATACGCAGTATTTT
TRBJ2-1 | . | . | TRBV9 | CASSQGYGSNNEQFF | TGTGCCAGCAGTCAGGGGTACGGGTCTAACAATGAGCAGTTCTTC
TRBJ2-5 | TRBD2 | few | TRBV2 | CASTFRTSLQETQYF | TGTGCCAGCACCTTCAGGACTAGTCTCCAAGAGACCCAGTACTTC
TRBJ2-7 | . | few | TRBV6-6 | CASSSQGGYEQYF | TGTGCCAGCAGTTCCCAGGGGGGTTACGAGCAGTACTTC
TRBJ2-1 | . | . | TRBV6-5 | CASSYAPVSTGLKQFF | TGTGCCAGCAGTTACGCCCCAGTCTCGACAGGACTAAAGCAGTTCTTC
TRBJ2-5 | TRBD2 | . | TRBV5-1 | CASSTLPSGQETQYF | TGCGCCAGCAGCACTCTACCTAGCGGCCAAGAGACCCAGTACTTC
TRBJ1-3 | . | . | TRBV7-6 | CASSFPGSSGNTIYF | TGTGCCAGCAGCTTCCCGGGATCCTCTGGAAACACCATATATTTT
TRBJ2-5 | TRBD2 | . | TRBV5-6 | CASSLAGGGQETQYF | TGTGCCAGCAGCTTGGCGGGAGGTGGCCAAGAGACCCAGTACTTC
TRBJ2-7 | TRBD2 | . | TRBV7-9 | CASSLLGTSYEQYF | TGTGCCAGCAGCTTACTCGGGACTAGCTACGAGCAGTACTTC